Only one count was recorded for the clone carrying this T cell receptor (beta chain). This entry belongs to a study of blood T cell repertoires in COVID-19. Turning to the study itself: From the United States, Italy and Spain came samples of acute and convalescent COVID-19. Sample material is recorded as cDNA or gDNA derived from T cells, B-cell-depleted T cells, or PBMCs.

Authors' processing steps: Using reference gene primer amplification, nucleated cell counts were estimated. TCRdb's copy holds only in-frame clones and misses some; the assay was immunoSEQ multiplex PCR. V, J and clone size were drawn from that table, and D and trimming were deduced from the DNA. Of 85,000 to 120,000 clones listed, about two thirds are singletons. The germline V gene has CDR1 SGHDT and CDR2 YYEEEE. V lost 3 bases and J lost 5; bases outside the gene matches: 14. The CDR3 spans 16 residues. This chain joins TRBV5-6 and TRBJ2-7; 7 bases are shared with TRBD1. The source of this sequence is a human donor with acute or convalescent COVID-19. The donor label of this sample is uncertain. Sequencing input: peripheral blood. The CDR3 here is CASSSVMKRGHNEQYF. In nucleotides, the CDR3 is TGTGCCAGCAGCTCCGTTATGAAGAGGGGGCATAACGAGCAGTACTTC.